The entry below gives a single TCR beta chain sequence along with its context. The source of the sample is a study of T cell responses to AZD1222 COVID-19 vaccine. Repertoires were generated with immunoSEQ multiplex PCR, while TCRdb's copy carries only in-frame clones and drops some. The sample data list over 130,000 clones. The source is an adult in good health. The sample comprised peripheral blood.

CDR3 region: CASSLSDRGYEQYF. DNA for the CDR3: TGTGCCAGCAGTTTATCGGACAGGGGTTACGAGCAGTACTTC. The chain carries TRBV27 and TRBJ2-7; 9 bases agree with TRBD1. After removal of 0 bases from V and 4 bases from J, the junction contained 1 base not matched to a gene. The CDR3 has 14 residues. Germline V CDR1 and CDR2: MNHEY, SMNVEV (reference sequence).